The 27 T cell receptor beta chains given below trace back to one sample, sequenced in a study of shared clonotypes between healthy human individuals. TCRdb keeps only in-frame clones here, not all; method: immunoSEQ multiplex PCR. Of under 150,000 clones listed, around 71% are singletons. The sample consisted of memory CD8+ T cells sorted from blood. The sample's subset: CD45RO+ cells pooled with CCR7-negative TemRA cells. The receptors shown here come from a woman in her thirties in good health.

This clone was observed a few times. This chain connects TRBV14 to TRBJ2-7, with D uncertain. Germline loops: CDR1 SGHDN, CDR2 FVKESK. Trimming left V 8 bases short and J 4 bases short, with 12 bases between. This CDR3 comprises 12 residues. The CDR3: CASGETSYEQYF. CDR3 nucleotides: TGTGCCAGCGGAGAGACGTCATACGAGCAGTACTTC. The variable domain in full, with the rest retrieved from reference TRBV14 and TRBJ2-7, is EAGVTQFPSHSVIEKGQTVTLRCDPISGHDNLYWYRRVMGKEIKFLLHFVKESKQDESGMPNNRFLAERTGGTYSTLKVQPAELEDSGVYFCASGETSYEQYFGPGTRLTVT.

Written as DNA, the CDR3 is TGTGCCAGCAGCGCCGCAGGGGGTTCCACTGAAGCTTTCTTT. Its translation: CASSAAGGSTEAFF. The V gene is TRBV9, the J gene TRBJ1-1, with 7 positions matching TRBD1. Germline CDR1 reads SGDLS; CDR2 reads YYNGEE. This CDR3 is 14 amino acids long. Trimming cost V 3 bases and J 4 bases; bases outside gene matches: 6.

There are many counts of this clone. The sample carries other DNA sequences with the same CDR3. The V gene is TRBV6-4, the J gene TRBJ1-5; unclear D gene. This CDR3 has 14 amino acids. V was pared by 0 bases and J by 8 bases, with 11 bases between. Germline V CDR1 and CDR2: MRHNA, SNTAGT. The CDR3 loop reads CASSDSEGSKPQHF. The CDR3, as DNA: TGTGCCAGCAGTGACTCGGAAGGGAGTAAGCCCCAGCATTTT.

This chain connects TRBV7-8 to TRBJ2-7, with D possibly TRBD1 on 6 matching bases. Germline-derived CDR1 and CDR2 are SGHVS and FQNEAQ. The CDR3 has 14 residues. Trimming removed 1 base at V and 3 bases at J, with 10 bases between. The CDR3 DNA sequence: TGTGCCAGCAGCTTAGGGAGGACAGACTACGAGCAGTACTTC. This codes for CASSLGRTDYEQYF.

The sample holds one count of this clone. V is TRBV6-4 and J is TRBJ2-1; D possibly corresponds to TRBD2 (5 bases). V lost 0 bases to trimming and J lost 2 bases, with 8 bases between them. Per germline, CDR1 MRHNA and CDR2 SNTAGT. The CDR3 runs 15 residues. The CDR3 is CASSDSEGTYNEQFF. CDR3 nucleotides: TGTGCCAGCAGTGACTCCGAGGGAACCTACAATGAGCAGTTCTTC.

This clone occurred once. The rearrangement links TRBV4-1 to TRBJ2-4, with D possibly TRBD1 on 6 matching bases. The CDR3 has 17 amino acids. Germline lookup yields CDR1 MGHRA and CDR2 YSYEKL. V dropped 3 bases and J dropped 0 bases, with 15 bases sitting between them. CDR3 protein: CASSQPGTPLAKNIQYF. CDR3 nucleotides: TGCGCCAGCAGCCAGCCCGGGACACCCCTAGCCAAAAACATTCAGTACTTC.

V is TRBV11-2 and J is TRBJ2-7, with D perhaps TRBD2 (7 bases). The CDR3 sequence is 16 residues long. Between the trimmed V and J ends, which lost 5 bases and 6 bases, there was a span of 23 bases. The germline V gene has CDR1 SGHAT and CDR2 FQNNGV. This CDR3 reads CASSPSRGGPVCEQYF. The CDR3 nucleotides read TGTGCCAGCAGCCCCTCCAGGGGAGGGCCGGTTTGCGAGCAGTACTTC.

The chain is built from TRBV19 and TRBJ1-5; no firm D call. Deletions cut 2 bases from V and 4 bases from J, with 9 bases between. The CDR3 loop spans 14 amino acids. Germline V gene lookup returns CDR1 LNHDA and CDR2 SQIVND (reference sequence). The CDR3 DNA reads TGTGCCAGTAGTATATGGGGAGGGAATCAGCCCCAGCATTTT. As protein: CASSIWGGNQPQHF.

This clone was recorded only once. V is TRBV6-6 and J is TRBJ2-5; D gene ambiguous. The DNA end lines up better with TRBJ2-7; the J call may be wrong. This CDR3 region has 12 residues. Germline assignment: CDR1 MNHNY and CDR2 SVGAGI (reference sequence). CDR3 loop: CASSFDTYEQYF. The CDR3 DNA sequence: TGTGCCAGCAGTTTCGACACCTACGAGCAGTACTTC.

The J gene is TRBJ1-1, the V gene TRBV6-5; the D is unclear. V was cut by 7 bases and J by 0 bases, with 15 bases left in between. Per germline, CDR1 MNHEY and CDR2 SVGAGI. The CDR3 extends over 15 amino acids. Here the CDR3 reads CASIRGRYMNTEAFF. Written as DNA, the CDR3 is TGTGCCAGCATCAGAGGACGGTACATGAACACTGAAGCTTTCTTT.

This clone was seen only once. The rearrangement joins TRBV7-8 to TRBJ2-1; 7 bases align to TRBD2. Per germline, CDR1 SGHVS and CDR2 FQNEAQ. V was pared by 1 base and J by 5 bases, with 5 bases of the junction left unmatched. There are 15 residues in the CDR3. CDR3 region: CASSLVWGRDNEQFF. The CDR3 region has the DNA TGTGCCAGCAGCTTAGTCTGGGGGAGGGACAATGAGCAGTTCTTC.

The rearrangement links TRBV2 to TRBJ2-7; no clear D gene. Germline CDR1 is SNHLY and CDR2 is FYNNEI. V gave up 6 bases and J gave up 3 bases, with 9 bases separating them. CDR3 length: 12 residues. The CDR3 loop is CASSPNNYEQYF. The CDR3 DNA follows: TGTGCCAGCAGCCCGAACAACTACGAGCAGTACTTC.

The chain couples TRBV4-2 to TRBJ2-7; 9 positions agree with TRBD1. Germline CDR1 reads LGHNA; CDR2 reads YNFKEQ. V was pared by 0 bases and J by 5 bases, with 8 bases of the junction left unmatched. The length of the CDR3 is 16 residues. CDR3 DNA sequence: TGTGCCAGCAGCCAAGATAGAGGGACAGGGAGCCACGAGCAGTACTTC. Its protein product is CASSQDRGTGSHEQYF.

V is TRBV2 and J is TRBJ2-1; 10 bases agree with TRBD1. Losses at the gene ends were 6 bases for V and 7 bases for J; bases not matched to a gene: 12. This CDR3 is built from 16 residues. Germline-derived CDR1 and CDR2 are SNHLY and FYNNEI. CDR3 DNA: TGTGCCAGCAGCAGCCCGGGACAGGGGTCAGGGAATGAGCAGTTCTTC. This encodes CASSSPGQGSGNEQFF.

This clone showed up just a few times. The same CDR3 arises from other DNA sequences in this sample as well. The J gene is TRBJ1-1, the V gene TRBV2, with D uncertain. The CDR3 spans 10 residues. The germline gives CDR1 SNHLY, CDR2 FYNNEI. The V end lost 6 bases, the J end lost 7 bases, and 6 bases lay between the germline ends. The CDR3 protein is CASSLGEAFF. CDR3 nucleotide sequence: TGTGCCAGCAGCCTCGGTGAAGCTTTCTTT.

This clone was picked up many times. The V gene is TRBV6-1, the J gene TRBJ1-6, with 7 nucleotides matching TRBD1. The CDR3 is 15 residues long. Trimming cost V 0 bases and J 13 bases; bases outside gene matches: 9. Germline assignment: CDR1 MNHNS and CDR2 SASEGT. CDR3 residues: CASSEAQGEGSPLHF. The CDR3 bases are TGTGCCAGCAGTGAAGCGCAGGGGGAAGGTTCCCCCCTCCACTTT.

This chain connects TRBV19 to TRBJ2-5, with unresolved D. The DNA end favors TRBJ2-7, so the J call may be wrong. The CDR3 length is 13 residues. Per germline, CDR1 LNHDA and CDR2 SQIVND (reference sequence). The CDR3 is CASSIWVFDEQYF. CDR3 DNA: TGTGCCAGTAGTATTTGGGTTTTCGACGAGCAGTACTTC.

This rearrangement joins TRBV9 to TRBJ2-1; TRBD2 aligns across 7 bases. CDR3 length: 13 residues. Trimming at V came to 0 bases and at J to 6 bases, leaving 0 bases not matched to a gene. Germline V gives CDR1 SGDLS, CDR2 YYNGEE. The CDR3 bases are TGTGCCAGCAGCGTAGGGACTAGCAATGAGCAGTTCTTC. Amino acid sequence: CASSVGTSNEQFF. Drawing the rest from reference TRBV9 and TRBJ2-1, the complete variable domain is DSGVTQTPKHLITATGQRVTLRCSPRSGDLSVYWYQQSLDQGLQFLIQYYNGEERAKGNILERFSAQQFPDLHSELNLSSLELGDSALYFCASSVGTSNEQFFGPGTRLTVL.

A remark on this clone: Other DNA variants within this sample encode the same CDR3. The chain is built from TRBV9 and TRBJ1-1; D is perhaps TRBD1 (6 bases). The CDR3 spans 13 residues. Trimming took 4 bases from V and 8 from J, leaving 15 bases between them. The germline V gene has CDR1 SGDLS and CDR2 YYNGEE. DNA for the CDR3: TGTGCCAGCAGCACTTCTTGGGGGACAGAAGCTTTCTTT. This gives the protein CASSTSWGTEAFF.

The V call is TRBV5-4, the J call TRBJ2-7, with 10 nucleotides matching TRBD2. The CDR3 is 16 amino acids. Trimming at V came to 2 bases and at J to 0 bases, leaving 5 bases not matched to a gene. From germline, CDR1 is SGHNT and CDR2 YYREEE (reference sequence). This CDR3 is CASSLSAGGPSYEQYF. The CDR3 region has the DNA TGTGCCAGCAGCTTATCAGCGGGAGGGCCCTCCTACGAGCAGTACTTC.

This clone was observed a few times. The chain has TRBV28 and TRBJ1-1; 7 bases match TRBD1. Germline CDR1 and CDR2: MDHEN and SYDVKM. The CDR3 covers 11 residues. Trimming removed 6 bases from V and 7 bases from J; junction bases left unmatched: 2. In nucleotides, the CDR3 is TGTGCCAGCAGGGGGGACAGTGAAGCTTTCTTT. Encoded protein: CASRGDSEAFF.

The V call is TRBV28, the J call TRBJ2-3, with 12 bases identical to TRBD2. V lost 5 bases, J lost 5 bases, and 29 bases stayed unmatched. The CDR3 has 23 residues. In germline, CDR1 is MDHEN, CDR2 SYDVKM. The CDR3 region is CASSLPTSGRSNAVRGDVDTQYF. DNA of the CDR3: TGTGCCAGCAGTCTCCCGACTAGCGGGAGATCAAATGCGGTTCGTGGAGATGTAGATACGCAGTATTTT.

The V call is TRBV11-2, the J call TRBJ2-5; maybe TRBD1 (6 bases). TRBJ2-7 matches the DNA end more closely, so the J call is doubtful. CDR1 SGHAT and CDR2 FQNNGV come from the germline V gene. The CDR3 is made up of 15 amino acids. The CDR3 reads CASSHVQGGSYEQYF. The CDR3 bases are TGTGCCAGCAGCCACGTACAAGGGGGCTCCTACGAGCAGTACTTC.

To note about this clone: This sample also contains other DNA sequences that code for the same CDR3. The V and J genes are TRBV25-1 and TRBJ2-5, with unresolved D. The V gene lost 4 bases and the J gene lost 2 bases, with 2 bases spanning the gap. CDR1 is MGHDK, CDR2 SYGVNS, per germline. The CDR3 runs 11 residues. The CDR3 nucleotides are TGTGCCAGCAGTGGACAAGAGACCCAGTACTTC. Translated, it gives CASSGQETQYF.

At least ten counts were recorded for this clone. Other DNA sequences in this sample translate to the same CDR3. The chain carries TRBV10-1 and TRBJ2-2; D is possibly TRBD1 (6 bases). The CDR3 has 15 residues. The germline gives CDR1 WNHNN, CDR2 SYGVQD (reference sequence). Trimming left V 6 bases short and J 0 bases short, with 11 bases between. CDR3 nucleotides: TGCGCCAGCAGCCGGGACACCGCGAACACCGGGGAGCTGTTTTTT. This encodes CASSRDTANTGELFF.

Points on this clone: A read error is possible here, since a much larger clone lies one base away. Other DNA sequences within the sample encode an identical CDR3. The DNA of the CDR3 is TGTGCCAGCAGTGACAAGGGTATGAACACTGAGGCTTTCTTT. It yields the protein CASSDKGMNTEAFF. The chain uses TRBV2 and TRBJ1-1; D gene uncertain. Germline V gives CDR1 SNHLY, CDR2 FYNNEI. The CDR3 consists of 14 residues.

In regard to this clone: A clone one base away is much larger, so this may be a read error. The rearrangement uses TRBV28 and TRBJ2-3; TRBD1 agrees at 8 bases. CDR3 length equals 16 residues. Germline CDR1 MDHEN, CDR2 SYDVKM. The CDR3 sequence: CASSFSLAYRGDMQYF. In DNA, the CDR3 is TGTGCCAGCAGTTTCTCGCTAGCTTACAGGGGGGATATGCAGTATTTT.